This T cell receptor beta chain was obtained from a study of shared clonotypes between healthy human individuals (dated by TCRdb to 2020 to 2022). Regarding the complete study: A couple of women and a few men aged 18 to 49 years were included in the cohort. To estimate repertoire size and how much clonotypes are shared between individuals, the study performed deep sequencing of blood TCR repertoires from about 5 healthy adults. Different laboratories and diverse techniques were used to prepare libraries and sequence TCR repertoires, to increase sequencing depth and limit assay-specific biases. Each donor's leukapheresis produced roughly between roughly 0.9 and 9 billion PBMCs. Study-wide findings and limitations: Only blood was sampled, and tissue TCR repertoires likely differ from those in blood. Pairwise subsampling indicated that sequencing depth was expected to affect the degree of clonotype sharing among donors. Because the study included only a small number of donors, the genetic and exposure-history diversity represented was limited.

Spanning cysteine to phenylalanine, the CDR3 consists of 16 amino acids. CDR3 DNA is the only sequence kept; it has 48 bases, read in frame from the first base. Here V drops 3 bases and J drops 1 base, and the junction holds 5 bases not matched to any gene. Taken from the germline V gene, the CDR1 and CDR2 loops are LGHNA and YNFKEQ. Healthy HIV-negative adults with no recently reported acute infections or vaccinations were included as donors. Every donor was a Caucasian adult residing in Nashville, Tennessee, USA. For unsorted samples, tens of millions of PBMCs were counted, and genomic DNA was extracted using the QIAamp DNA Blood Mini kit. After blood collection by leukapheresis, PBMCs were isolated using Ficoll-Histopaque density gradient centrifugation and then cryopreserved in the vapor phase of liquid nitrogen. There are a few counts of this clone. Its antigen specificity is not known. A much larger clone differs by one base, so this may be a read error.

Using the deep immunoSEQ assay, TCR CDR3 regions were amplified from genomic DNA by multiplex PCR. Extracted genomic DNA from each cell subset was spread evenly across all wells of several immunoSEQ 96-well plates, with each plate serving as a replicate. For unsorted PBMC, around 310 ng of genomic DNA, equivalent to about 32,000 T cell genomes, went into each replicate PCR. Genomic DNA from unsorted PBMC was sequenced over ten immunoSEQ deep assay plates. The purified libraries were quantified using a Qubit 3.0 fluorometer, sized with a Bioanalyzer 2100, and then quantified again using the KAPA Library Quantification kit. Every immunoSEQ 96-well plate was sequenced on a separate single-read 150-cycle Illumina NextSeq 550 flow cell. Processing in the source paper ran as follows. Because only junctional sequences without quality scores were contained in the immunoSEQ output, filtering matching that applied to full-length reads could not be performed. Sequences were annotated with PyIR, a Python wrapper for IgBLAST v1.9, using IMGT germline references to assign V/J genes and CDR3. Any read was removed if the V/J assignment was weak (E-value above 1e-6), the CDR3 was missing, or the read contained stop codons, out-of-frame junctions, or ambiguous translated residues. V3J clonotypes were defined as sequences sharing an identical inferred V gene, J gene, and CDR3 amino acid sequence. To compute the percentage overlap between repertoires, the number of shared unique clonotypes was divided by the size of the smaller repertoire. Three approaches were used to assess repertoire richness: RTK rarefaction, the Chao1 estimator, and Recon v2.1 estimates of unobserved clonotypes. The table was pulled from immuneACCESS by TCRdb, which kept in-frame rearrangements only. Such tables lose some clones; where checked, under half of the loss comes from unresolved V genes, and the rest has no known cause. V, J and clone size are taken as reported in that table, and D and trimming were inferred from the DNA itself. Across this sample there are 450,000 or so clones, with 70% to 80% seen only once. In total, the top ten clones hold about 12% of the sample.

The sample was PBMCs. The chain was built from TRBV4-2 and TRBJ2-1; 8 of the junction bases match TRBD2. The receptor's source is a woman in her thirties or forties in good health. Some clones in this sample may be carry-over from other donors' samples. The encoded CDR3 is CASSHEVAGSYNEQFF. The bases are TGTGCCAGCAGCCATGAAGTAGCGGGATCCTACAATGAGCAGTTCTTC.